The rows below give T cell receptor beta chains drawn from one sample of a study of blood T cell repertoires in COVID-19. Clones were sequenced by immunoSEQ multiplex PCR, and TCRdb holds only the in-frame ones, with some missing. The table shows more than 150,000 clones, with 75% to 80% occurring only once. Sequenced input: peripheral blood. These receptors were obtained from an elderly woman with acute or convalescent COVID-19. Each CDR3 is given with its conserved first and last residue. Fields, in order: V gene, CDR3 length, J gene, CDR3 protein.

V: TRBV2
length: 14
J: TRBJ2-1
CDR3: CASTRDRGLNEQFF

V: TRBV4-1
length: 18
J: TRBJ2-1
CDR3: CASSHYPGQGARGDEQFF

V: TRBV25-1
length: 14
J: TRBJ2-3
CDR3: CASTGGRGLDTQYF

V: TRBV18
length: 14
J: TRBJ1-1
CDR3: CASSPARLNTEAFF

V: TRBV30
length: 14
J: TRBJ1-4
CDR3: CAWSYGTGREKLFF

V: TRBV7-3
length: 15
J: TRBJ2-1
CDR3: CASSPLAGTTNEQFF

V: TRBV7-9
length: 16
J: TRBJ1-2
CDR3: CASSARSGTGHLGYTF

V: TRBV28
length: 13
J: TRBJ2-3
CDR3: CASSGLAPDTQYF

V: TRBV5-1
length: 14
J: TRBJ1-1
CDR3: CASSSGTGGSEAFF

V: TRBV2
length: 14
J: TRBJ1-4
CDR3: CASSDRGLGEKLFF

V: TRBV5-6
length: 14
J: TRBJ1-5
CDR3: CASSLGRLNQPQHF

V: TRBV28
length: 14
J: TRBJ1-6
CDR3: CASSFGGGRSPLHF

V: TRBV19
length: 15
J: TRBJ2-1
CDR3: CASSTGLAKDNEQFF

V: TRBV5-1
length: 13
J: TRBJ1-2
CDR3: CASSEGQSYGYTF

V: TRBV12-3/TRBV12-4
length: 13
J: TRBJ2-5
CDR3: CASSLRGGETQYF

V: TRBV12-3/TRBV12-4
length: 12
J: TRBJ2-7
CDR3: CASSFTTYEQYF

V: TRBV3-1/TRBV3-2
length: 11
J: TRBJ2-1
CDR3: CASTRYNEQFF

V: TRBV19
length: 14
J: TRBJ2-1
CDR3: CASQGKSSYNEQFF

V: TRBV18
length: 14
J: TRBJ1-2
CDR3: CASSPAPGNYGYTF

V: TRBV2
length: 14
J: TRBJ1-5
CDR3: CASNFFGGPQPQHF

V: TRBV18
length: 16
J: TRBJ1-4
CDR3: CASSPPDRAGNEKLFF

V: TRBV5-8
length: 18
J: TRBJ2-2
CDR3: CASSRGQSGWSNTGELFF

V: TRBV12-3/TRBV12-4
length: 11
J: TRBJ1-1
CDR3: CASSFPGGAFF

V: TRBV6-4
length: 16
J: TRBJ2-1
CDR3: CASSPNKMASYNEQFF

V: TRBV19
length: 16
J: TRBJ2-3
CDR3: CASNMGQEASTDTQYF